This T cell receptor (beta chain) is drawn from a study of T cell responses to AZD1222 COVID-19 vaccine. This clone was detected only once. Using immunoSEQ multiplex PCR, the repertoire was profiled, and TCRdb retains in-frame clones only, with some absent. The repertoire holds more than 110,000 clones, with 70% to 90% as singletons. This CDR3 comprises 15 residues. The V and J ends lost 1 base and 1 base respectively, with 10 bases between them. CDR1 and CDR2 from the germline V gene are SEHNR and FQNEAQ (reference sequence). This TCR derives from an adult in good health. The source was peripheral blood, collected on day 0 of AZD1222 vaccination. The rearrangement joins TRBV7-9 to TRBJ1-2; D perhaps matches TRBD1 (5 bases). The CDR3 is CASSLDPTVNYGYTF. The CDR3 region has the DNA TGTGCCAGCAGCTTAGACCCGACAGTTAACTATGGCTACACCTTC.